A selection of T cell receptor beta chains follows, all from one sample in a study of TIL therapy for anti-PD-1-resistant metastatic lung cancer. Measured with immunoSEQ multiplex PCR; TCRdb has only the in-frame clones, and not every one. Among about 46,000 clones listed, 70% to 90% were seen once. The source material was blood, sampled at baseline. These receptors all stem from a person aged 25-79 years with non-small cell lung cancer. Each CDR3 is given with its conserved first and last residue.

V gene: TRBV21-1
CDR3 protein: CASSKPRDTYGYTF

V gene: TRBV2
CDR3 protein: CASSEGYTDTQYF

V gene: TRBV7-8
CDR3 protein: CASSPRSANTEAFF

V gene: TRBV7-9
CDR3 protein: CASSPPRPPDTQYF

V gene: TRBV7-2
CDR3 protein: CASSLGGLGTGELFF

V gene: TRBV6-6
CDR3 protein: CASSYAGLAGEEGENGEQFF

V gene: TRBV28
CDR3 protein: CASSLDGTYEQYF

V gene: TRBV7-9
CDR3 protein: CASSPAGRGSYNEQFF

V gene: TRBV6-1
CDR3 protein: CASSEVGTHTGELFF

V gene: TRBV12-3/TRBV12-4
CDR3 protein: CASSLKQGGEAFF

V gene: TRBV7-6
CDR3 protein: CASSPGGRGLRGYTF

V gene: TRBV2
CDR3 protein: CASSGQGLRNTEAFF

V gene: TRBV28
CDR3 protein: CASSLITQGLNSPLHF

V gene: TRBV7-2
CDR3 protein: CASSPPRDFPLAFYNEQFF

V gene: TRBV10-2
CDR3 protein: CASSEPTTGPGSGELFF

V gene: TRBV11-2
CDR3 protein: CASAGTGTRGASYEQYF

V gene: TRBV6-5
CDR3 protein: CASSSWTGEETQYF

V gene: TRBV30
CDR3 protein: CACGQGGLQETQYF

V gene: TRBV5-1
CDR3 protein: CASSLVPGQGVYEQYF

V gene: TRBV9
CDR3 protein: CASSAPGSSGANVLTF

V gene: TRBV4-3
CDR3 protein: CASSQEWASGVLEQYF

V gene: TRBV5-4
CDR3 protein: CASRLDRGLYNEQFF

V gene: TRBV18
CDR3 protein: CASAPGTEETQYF

V gene: TRBV30
CDR3 protein: CAWVGTAVYEQYF

V gene: TRBV18
CDR3 protein: CASSRTRGVETQYF

V gene: TRBV4-2
CDR3 protein: CASSQGTVSYGYTF

V gene: TRBV28
CDR3 protein: CASSLPGWWGRTSGTYEQYF

V gene: TRBV2
CDR3 protein: CASSEAEETIYF

V gene: TRBV7-2
CDR3 protein: CASSVGTGFYGYTF

V gene: TRBV3-1/TRBV3-2
CDR3 protein: CASSPRTGDGYTF

V gene: TRBV4-3
CDR3 protein: CASSQELSGGLEAFF

V gene: TRBV12-5
CDR3 protein: CASGRGYEQFF

V gene: TRBV30
CDR3 protein: CAWSVRGSSIGELFF

V gene: TRBV7-8
CDR3 protein: CASSSYRDSQYEQYF

V gene: TRBV18
CDR3 protein: CASSPGTGGNTEAFF

V gene: TRBV7-6
CDR3 protein: CASSFADRVGYEQYF

V gene: TRBV4-1
CDR3 protein: CASSKGDVLTF

V gene: TRBV3-1/TRBV3-2
CDR3 protein: CASSQGVRGNTEAFF

V gene: TRBV9
CDR3 protein: CASSVVGGIGELFF

V gene: TRBV5-1
CDR3 protein: CASSLEGGGPYNEQFF

V gene: TRBV29-1
CDR3 protein: CSVSREDEKLFF

V gene: TRBV21-1
CDR3 protein: CASGLRSGELFF

V gene: TRBV10-1
CDR3 protein: CASSLIRGLVFFYEQYF

V gene: TRBV7-6
CDR3 protein: CASTATAGVHYEQYF

V gene: TRBV7-2
CDR3 protein: CASSLSQGETQYF

V gene: TRBV28
CDR3 protein: CASSSDSNDSNQPQHF

V gene: TRBV6-1
CDR3 protein: CASSETGTGGYEQYF

V gene: TRBV20-1
CDR3 protein: CSASSASPGELFF

V gene: TRBV5-1
CDR3 protein: CASRYGDTETQYF

V gene: TRBV28
CDR3 protein: CASSSPHDSATNEKLFF

V gene: TRBV7-9
CDR3 protein: CASSLGRPSGANVLTF